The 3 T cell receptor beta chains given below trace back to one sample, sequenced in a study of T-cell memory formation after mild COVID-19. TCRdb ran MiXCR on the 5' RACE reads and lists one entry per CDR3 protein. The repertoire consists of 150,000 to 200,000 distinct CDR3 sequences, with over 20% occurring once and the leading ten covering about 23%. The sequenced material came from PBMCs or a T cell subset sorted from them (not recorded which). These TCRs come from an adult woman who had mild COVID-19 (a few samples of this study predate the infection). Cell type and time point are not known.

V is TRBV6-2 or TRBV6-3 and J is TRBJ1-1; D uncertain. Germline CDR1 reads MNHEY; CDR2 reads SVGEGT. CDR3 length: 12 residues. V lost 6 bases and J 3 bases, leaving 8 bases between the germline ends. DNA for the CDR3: TGTGCCAGCAGCTACCCGGACACTGAAGCTTTCTTT. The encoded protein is CASSYPDTEAFF.

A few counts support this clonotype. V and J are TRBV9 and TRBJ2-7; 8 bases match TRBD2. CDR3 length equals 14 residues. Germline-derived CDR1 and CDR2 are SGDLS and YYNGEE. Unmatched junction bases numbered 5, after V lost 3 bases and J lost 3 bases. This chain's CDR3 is CASSGAGEDYEQYF. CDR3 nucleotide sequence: TGTGCCAGCAGCGGAGCGGGAGAGGACTACGAGCAGTACTTC.

DNA of the CDR3: TGTGCCAGCAGCTTATTTGCAGGGGGAAATGACGAGCAGTACTTC. Residues: CASSLFAGGNDEQYF. The chain employs TRBV7-6 and TRBJ2-7; 7 bases map to TRBD1. In germline, CDR1 is SGHVS, CDR2 FNYEAQ. V lost 2 bases, J lost 5 bases, and 9 bases stayed unmatched. The CDR3 runs 15 residues.